The rows below give T cell receptor beta chains drawn from one sample of a study of T cell responses to AZD1222 COVID-19 vaccine. The protocol was immunoSEQ multiplex PCR, while the TCRdb copy is restricted to in-frame clones and leaves out a portion. The data contain some 150,000 clones, more than 75% of them seen just once; the ten biggest clones take up roughly 5%. Specimen: peripheral blood, collected on day 0 of AZD1222 vaccination. All receptors come from an adult in good health. The CDR3 runs from the conserved cysteine through the conserved F or W. Some rows mark clone size as missing; the rest say once, few, many or name a class of expanded clone.

abundance	v_gene	j_gene	CDR3aa
NA	TRBV21-1	TRBJ2-1	CASSKERGLGNEQFF
few	TRBV19	TRBJ1-4	CASSDPAGTGNEKLFF
NA	TRBV28	TRBJ2-5	CASSFLGQSQETQYF
NA	TRBV18	TRBJ2-3	CASSPAGQGTSGGDTQYF
NA	TRBV9	TRBJ2-7	CASSPAGISYEQYF
NA	TRBV5-1	TRBJ1-3	CASSLAAASGNTIYF
NA	TRBV28	TRBJ1-2	CASSTWTGGGGYTF
NA	TRBV7-9	TRBJ2-5	CASSPDPTGTQYF
NA	TRBV27	TRBJ2-7	CASSLKARGNEQYF
once	TRBV5-1	TRBJ1-2	CASSLSSDSYGYTF
NA	TRBV19	TRBJ2-1	CASSTRGQASRNEQFF
NA	TRBV24-1	TRBJ2-1	CATSDGSRWGNEQFF
NA	TRBV10-3	TRBJ2-7	CAISEGTDYEQYF
NA	TRBV6-2/TRBV6-3	TRBJ2-7	CASSYGRNYEQYF
NA	TRBV7-2	TRBJ1-1	CASILRRGGQGTEAFF
once	TRBV19	TRBJ2-7	CASSSRRGSDEQYF
NA	TRBV7-9	TRBJ2-1	CASSDEERRQGEQFF
NA	TRBV11-2	TRBJ2-7	CASSLEGEQYF
NA	TRBV7-6	TRBJ1-2	CASSPSGKGNYGYTF
NA	TRBV5-1	TRBJ1-2	CASSWDRGLGYTF
once	TRBV5-4	TRBJ1-6	CASSLDEGNSPLHF
NA	TRBV2	TRBJ2-3	CASSSGGKQGDTQYF
NA	TRBV24-1	TRBJ1-4	CATSDWVGNNEKLFF
few	TRBV11-1	TRBJ2-7	CASSWSGSDEQYF
NA	TRBV29-1	TRBJ2-6	CSVSLWDTRSGANVLTF
NA	TRBV7-2	TRBJ1-1	CASSLVRKNTEAFF
NA	TRBV7-8	TRBJ2-3	CASSPRSGAGVDLGDTQYF
NA	TRBV7-8	TRBJ1-5	CASSLLRSNQPQHF
NA	TRBV29-1	TRBJ2-3	CSVEDRKIIYTDTQYF
NA	TRBV9	TRBJ2-7	CASSPSGQTIEQYF
NA	TRBV7-2	TRBJ2-5	CASSNPGLVGSQYF
NA	TRBV3-1/TRBV3-2	TRBJ1-4	CASSSGSAFPGEKLFF